Below are 7 T cell receptor beta chains sequenced from a single sample in a study of OX40 agonist ivuxolimab in advanced cancers. Method: immunoSEQ multiplex PCR; TCRdb's copy keeps in-frame clones and lacks some. The table records about 41,000 clones, 75% to 85% of them present only once. The source material was CD4+ or CD8+ T cells sorted from blood, sampled in a trial of the OX40 agonist ivuxolimab. The receptors come from an adult with an advanced solid tumor such as melanoma, head and neck, liver or kidney cancer.

The rearrangement links TRBV5-6 to TRBJ2-2, with 8 bases aligning to TRBD1. The V gene's germline CDR1 is SGHDT and CDR2 YYEEEE. The CDR3 is made up of 13 amino acids. V dropped 4 bases and J dropped 6; count of bases not matched to a gene: 2. The CDR3 loop reads CASSPTGAGELFF. The CDR3 DNA follows: TGTGCCAGCAGCCCGACAGGGGCCGGGGAGCTGTTTTTT. Variable domain in full (rest from reference TRBV5-6 and TRBJ2-2): DAGVTQSPTHLIKTRGQQVTLRCSPKSGHDTVSWYQQALGQGPQFIFQYYEEEERQRGNFPDRFSGHQFPNYSSELNVNALLLGDSALYLCASSPTGAGELFFGEGSRLTVL.

The chain recombines TRBV4-2 with TRBJ1-2; D is perhaps TRBD1 (5 bases). The CDR3 consists of 14 residues. Trimming left V 5 bases short and J 7 bases short, with 17 bases between. The germline V gene encodes CDR1 LGHNA and CDR2 YNFKEQ. For the CDR3, the DNA is TGTGCCAGCAGCTTGATCAGGGAACTGGGTGGCTACACCTTC. It is translated as CASSLIRELGGYTF.

This rearrangement joins TRBV5-1 to TRBJ2-5; D is uncertain. The CDR3 consists of 11 residues. From germline, CDR1 is SGHRS and CDR2 YFSETQ. The V end lost 0 bases, the J end lost 3 bases, and 0 bases lay between the germline ends. CDR3 coding DNA: TGCGCCAGCAGCTTGGAAGAGACCCAGTACTTC. Translating gives CASSLEETQYF.

The chain recombines TRBV4-1 with TRBJ2-2, with TRBD1 identical over 8 bases. The junction had 3 bases not matched to a gene; V was cut back by 6 bases and J by 3 bases. This CDR3 has 14 amino acids. Germline CDR1 and CDR2: MGHRA and YSYEKL. CDR3 residues: CASRPDRDTGELFF. The CDR3 bases are TGCGCCAGCAGACCGGACAGGGACACCGGGGAGCTGTTTTTT.

The rearrangement uses TRBV30 and TRBJ2-3; D remains ambiguous. The CDR3 length is 14 residues. Trimming took off 5 bases at V and 2 bases at J, with 14 bases between the two ends. CDR1 GTSNPN and CDR2 SVGIG come from the germline V gene (reference sequence). DNA for the CDR3: TGTGCCTGGGGATCGGGTGGGAACACAGATACGCAGTATTTT. Translation: CAWGSGGNTDTQYF.

This chain uses TRBV6-1 with TRBJ2-7; TRBD1 aligns across 10 bases. This CDR3 has 15 amino acids. Germline V gene sequence: CDR1 MNHNS, CDR2 SASEGT. V gave up 7 bases and J gave up 0 bases; unmatched junction bases: 6. The CDR3 DNA follows: TGTGCCAGCACCCCTCGGACAGGGGGCTCCTACGAGCAGTACTTC. Translated, it gives CASTPRTGGSYEQYF.

This clone was picked up a small number of times. J is TRBJ1-5 and V is TRBV6-6, with D possibly TRBD1 on 6 matching bases. Per the germline V gene, CDR1 is MNHNY and CDR2 is SVGAGI (reference sequence). V was cut by 5 bases and J by 5 bases, with 7 bases left in between. The CDR3 contains 12 residues. The CDR3 DNA reads TGTGCCAGCAGTAACAGGGATCAGCCCCAGCATTTT. This codes for CASSNRDQPQHF.